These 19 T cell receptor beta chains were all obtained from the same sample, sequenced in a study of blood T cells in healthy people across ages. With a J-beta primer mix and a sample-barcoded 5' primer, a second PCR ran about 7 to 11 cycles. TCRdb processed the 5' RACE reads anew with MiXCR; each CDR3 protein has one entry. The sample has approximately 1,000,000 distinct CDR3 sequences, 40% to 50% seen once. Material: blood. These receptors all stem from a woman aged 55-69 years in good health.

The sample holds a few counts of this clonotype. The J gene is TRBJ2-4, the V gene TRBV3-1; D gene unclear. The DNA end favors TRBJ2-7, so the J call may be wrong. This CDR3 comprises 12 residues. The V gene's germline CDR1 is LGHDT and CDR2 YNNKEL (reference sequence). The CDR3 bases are TGTGCCAGCAGCCAAGGAACTCTCGAGCAGTACTTC. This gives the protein CASSQGTLEQYF.

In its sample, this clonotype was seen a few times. The CDR3 loop is CSVDGGSSSYEQYF. CDR3 in DNA: TGCAGCGTTGATGGGGGATCATCCTCCTACGAGCAGTACTTC. This chain links TRBV29-1 with TRBJ2-7; D possibly matches TRBD1 or TRBD2 (5 bases each). V lost 3 bases, J lost 0 bases, and 12 bases lay in between. Germline values: CDR1 SQVTM, CDR2 ANQGSEA. This CDR3 spans 14 amino acids.

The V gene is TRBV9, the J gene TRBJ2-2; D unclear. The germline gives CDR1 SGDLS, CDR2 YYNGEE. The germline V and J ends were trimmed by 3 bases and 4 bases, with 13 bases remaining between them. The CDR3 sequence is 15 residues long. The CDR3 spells CASSEAPHSTGELFF. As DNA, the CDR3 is TGTGCCAGCAGCGAAGCCCCCCACAGCACCGGGGAGCTGTTTTTT. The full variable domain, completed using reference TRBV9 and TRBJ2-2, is DSGVTQTPKHLITATGQRVTLRCSPRSGDLSVYWYQQSLDQGLQFLIQYYNGEERAKGNILERFSAQQFPDLHSELNLSSLELGDSALYFCASSEAPHSTGELFFGEGSRLTVL.

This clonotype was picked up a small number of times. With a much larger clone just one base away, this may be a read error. CDR3 loop: CAIRDTDTQYF. The CDR3, as DNA: TGTGCCATCAGGGACACAGATACGCAGTATTTT. The genes are TRBV10-3 and TRBJ2-3; D ambiguous. This CDR3 is 11 amino acids long. Looked up from germline, CDR1 is ENHRY and CDR2 is SYGVKD. Trimming cost V 6 bases and J 2 bases, with 3 bases left between them.

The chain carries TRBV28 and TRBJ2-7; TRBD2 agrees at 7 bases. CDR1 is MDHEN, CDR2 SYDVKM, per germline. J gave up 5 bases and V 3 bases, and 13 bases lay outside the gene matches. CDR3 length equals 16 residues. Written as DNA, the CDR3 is TGTGCCAGCAGTTTGGCTAGCGGTCCCTCCCTCCACGAGCAGTACTTC. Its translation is CASSLASGPSLHEQYF.

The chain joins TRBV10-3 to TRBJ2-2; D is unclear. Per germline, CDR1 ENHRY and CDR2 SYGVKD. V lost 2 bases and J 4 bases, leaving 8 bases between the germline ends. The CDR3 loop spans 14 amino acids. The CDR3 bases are TGTGCCATCAGTGAGAGACTGGGCACCGGGGAGCTGTTTTTT. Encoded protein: CAISERLGTGELFF.

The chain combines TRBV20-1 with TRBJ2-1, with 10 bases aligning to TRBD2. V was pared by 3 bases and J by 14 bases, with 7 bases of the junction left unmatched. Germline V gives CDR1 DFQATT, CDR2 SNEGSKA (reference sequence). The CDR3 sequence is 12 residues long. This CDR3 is CSASPSGRAEFF. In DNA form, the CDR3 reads TGCAGTGCTAGCCCTAGCGGGAGAGCGGAGTTCTTC.

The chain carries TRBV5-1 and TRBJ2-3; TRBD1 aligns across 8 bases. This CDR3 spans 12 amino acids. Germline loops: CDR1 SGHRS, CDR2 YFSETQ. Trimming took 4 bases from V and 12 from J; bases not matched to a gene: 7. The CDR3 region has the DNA TGCGCCAGCAGCAACCCGGGACAGGATCAGTATTTT. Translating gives CASSNPGQDQYF.

CDR3 coding DNA: TGTGCCAGCAGGCGGGCCGGGACAGGGGTAAATTACGAGCAGTACTTC. Translating gives CASRRAGTGVNYEQYF. The rearrangement uses TRBV6-5 and TRBJ2-7; TRBD1 matches 10 bases. The CDR3 has 16 amino acids. Germline CDR1 reads MNHEY; CDR2 reads SVGAGI. J was trimmed by 4 bases and V by 6 bases; bases with no gene match: 12.

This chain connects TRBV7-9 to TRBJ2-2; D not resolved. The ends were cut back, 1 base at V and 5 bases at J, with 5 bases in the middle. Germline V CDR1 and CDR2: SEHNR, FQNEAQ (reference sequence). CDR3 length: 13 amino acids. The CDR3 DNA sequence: TGTGCCAGCAGCTTAGACCTGACCGGGGAGCTGTTTTTT. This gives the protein CASSLDLTGELFF.

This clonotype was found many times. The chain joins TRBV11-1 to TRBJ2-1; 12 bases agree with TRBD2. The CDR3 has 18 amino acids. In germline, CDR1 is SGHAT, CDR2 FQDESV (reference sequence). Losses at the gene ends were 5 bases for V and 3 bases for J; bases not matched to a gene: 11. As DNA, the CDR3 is TGTGCCAGCAGCCTCCGAGCACTAGCGGGAGGAAGCTACAATGAGCAGTTCTTC. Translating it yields CASSLRALAGGSYNEQFF. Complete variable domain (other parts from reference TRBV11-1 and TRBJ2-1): EAEVAQSPRYKITEKSQAVAFWCDPISGHATLYWYRQILGQGPELLVQFQDESVVDDSQLPKDRFSAERLKGVDSTLKIQPAELGDSAMYLCASSLRALAGGSYNEQFFGPGTRLTVL.

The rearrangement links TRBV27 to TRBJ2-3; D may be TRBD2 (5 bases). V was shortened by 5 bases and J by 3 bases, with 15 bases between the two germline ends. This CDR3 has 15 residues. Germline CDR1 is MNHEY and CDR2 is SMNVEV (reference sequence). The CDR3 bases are TGTGCCAGCAGTCCCCGTCCTAGCTATACAGATACGCAGTATTTT. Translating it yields CASSPRPSYTDTQYF.

Written as DNA, the CDR3 is TGTGCCAGCAGTTCTCTCGGGACTAGCGGGAGGGGTCCGTACTTC. Residues: CASSSLGTSGRGPYF. The V and J genes are TRBV6-2 or TRBV6-3 and TRBJ2-7, with 16 bases lining up with TRBD2. The CDR3 spans 15 residues. The trim removed 4 bases at V and 12 bases at J, leaving 9 bases unmatched. Germline V CDR1 and CDR2: MNHEY, SVGEGT.

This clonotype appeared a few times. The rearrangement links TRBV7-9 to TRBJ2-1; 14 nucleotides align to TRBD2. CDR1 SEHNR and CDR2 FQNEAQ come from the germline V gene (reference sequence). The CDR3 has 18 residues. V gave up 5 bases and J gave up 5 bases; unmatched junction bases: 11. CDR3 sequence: CASSPLGLAGVRDNEQFF. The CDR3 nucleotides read TGTGCCAGCAGCCCCCTGGGACTAGCGGGAGTTCGGGACAATGAGCAGTTCTTC. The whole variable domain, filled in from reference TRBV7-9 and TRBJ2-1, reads DTGVSQNPRHKITKRGQNVTFRCDPISEHNRLYWYRQTLGQGPEFLTYFQNEAQLEKSRLLSDRFSAERPKGSFSTLEIQRTEQGDSAMYLCASSPLGLAGVRDNEQFFGPGTRLTVL.

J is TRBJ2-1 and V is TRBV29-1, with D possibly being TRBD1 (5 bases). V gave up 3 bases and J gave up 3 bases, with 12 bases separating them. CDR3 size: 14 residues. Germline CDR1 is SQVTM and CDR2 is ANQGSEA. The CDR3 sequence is CSVDQGNGYNEQFF. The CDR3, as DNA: TGCAGCGTTGACCAGGGAAACGGCTACAATGAGCAGTTCTTC.

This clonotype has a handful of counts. The CDR3 DNA follows: TGTGCCTGGAGTGTACGTCTGAGGGAGAGCTCCTACAATGAGCAGTTCTTC. Translated, it gives CAWSVRLRESSYNEQFF. This chain joins TRBV30 and TRBJ2-1; D possibly corresponds to TRBD2 (5 bases). CDR3 length: 17 amino acids. The ends were cut back, 0 bases at V and 0 bases at J, with 15 bases in the middle. Germline V gene lookup returns CDR1 GTSNPN and CDR2 SVGIG (reference sequence).

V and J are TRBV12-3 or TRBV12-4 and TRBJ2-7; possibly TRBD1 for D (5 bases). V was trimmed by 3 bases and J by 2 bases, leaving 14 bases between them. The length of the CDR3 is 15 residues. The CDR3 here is CASSFKGKVAYEQYF. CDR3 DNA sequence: TGTGCCAGCAGTTTTAAGGGGAAGGTTGCCTACGAGCAGTACTTC.

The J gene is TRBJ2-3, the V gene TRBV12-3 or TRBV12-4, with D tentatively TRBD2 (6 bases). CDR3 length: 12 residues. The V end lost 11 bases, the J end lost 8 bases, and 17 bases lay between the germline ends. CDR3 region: CACGSGESTQYF. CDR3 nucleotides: TGTGCCTGCGGGTCGGGAGAGAGTACGCAGTATTTT.

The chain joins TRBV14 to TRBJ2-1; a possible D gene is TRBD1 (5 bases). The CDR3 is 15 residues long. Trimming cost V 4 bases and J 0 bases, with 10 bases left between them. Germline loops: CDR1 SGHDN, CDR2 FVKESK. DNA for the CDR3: TGTGCCAGCAGCCCCATGCAGGGCTCCTACAATGAGCAGTTCTTC. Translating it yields CASSPMQGSYNEQFF.